Listed here is a single TCR beta chain. Its antigen remains unknown. Germline CDR1 is SGHAT and CDR2 is FQNNGV. There are 15 residues in the CDR3. V lost 5 bases and J 10 bases, leaving 23 bases between the germline ends. This sample was included in a study of response to subunit inactivated influenza vaccine. Whole-study results and caveats: The authors proposed limited new T cell recruitment per seasonal influenza vaccination.

TCRdb used MiXCR to reprocess the RT-PCR reads, holding one entry per CDR3 protein. The repertoire holds about 800,000 distinct CDR3 sequences, with 21% as singletons. This TCR derives from a middle-aged man who received an inactivated influenza vaccine. The input for sequencing was PBMCs from blood, taken 4 to 6 days after vaccination. The chain is built from TRBV11-2 and TRBJ2-5; D is possibly TRBD2 (6 bases). The CDR3 DNA reads as TGTGCCAGCAGCCAAGAGGGACGCGGGATAAGGAGCCAGTACTTC. Protein sequence: CASSQEGRGIRSQYF.